A selection of T cell receptor beta chains follows, all from one sample in a study of CD8 T cells in ankylosing spondylitis. TCRdb independently ran MiXCR on the 5' RACE reads; one entry per CDR3 protein. The data show 800,000 to 900,000 distinct CDR3 sequences, about 11% seen once. The sequencing sample was made of blood, either unsorted or a sorted T cell fraction (not recorded which). These receptors were taken from a male donor with ankylosing spondylitis. Each CDR3 is given with its conserved first and last residue. D genes are given only for firm matches. The size of a clone is reported for some rows only, either as once, few or many, or as a class for expanded clones.

D gene	V gene	clone size	J gene	CDR3 protein	CDR3 DNA
TRBD1	TRBV5-1	few	TRBJ2-7	CASSLGFRGRGTYYEQYF	TGCGCCAGCAGCTTGGGCTTCAGGGGGCGAGGGACCTACTACGAGCAGTACTTC
TRBD1	TRBV5-1	NA	TRBJ2-7	CASSGLPQGSGEQYF	TGCGCCAGCAGCGGCCTACCACAGGGGTCGGGGGAGCAGTACTTC
NA	TRBV10-3	NA	TRBJ1-6	CATGEMGGVGYTPLHF	TGTGCCACCGGGGAGATGGGTGGGGTTGGTTATACACCCCTCCACTTT
NA	TRBV20-1	many	TRBJ2-1	CSARTWSSYNEQFF	TGCAGTGCAAGGACATGGAGCTCCTACAATGAGCAGTTCTTC
NA	TRBV7-2	NA	TRBJ2-3	CARRLPKGDGRGDTQYF	TGTGCCCGAAGGCTGCCCAAAGGCGACGGACGCGGGGATACGCAGTATTTT
TRBD1	TRBV6-1	NA	TRBJ1-2	CASSKGQGIYGYTF	TGTGCCAGCAGTAAGGGACAGGGGATCTATGGCTACACCTTC
NA	TRBV10-3	few	TRBJ1-2	CAISEAGDYGYTF	TGTGCCATCAGTGAGGCGGGAGACTATGGCTACACCTTC
NA	TRBV20-1	many	TRBJ1-6	CSAPGPPGGPLHF	TGCAGTGCCCCCGGGCCCCCCGGGGGACCCCTCCACTTT
NA	TRBV24-1	many	TRBJ2-2	CATSGQVNTGELFF	TGTGCCACCAGTGGACAGGTTAACACCGGGGAGCTGTTTTTT
NA	TRBV4-2	few	TRBJ1-2	CASSQGLFRSQGHGYTF	TGTGCCAGCAGCCAAGGCCTATTTCGCAGCCAGGGGCATGGCTACACCTTC
NA	TRBV5-1	NA	TRBJ1-2	CASSLTPDSLYGYTF	TGCGCCAGCAGCTTGACTCCCGACAGCCTCTATGGCTACACCTTC
TRBD1	TRBV18	NA	TRBJ2-2	CASSHPAQGAAGELFF	TGTGCCAGCTCACACCCCGCCCAGGGGGCCGCCGGGGAGCTGTTTTTT
TRBD1	TRBV9	NA	TRBJ2-7	CASSVEGQDSGEQYF	TGTGCCAGCAGCGTAGAAGGACAGGACTCAGGCGAGCAGTACTTC
NA	TRBV29-1	many	TRBJ1-5	CSVGSGGNQPQHF	TGCAGCGTTGGTTCCGGGGGCAATCAGCCCCAGCATTTT
NA	TRBV27	NA	TRBJ2-1	CASSLIPGVHIRFF	TGTGCCAGCAGTTTAATCCCCGGAGTCCATATACGGTTCTTC
TRBD2	TRBV7-2	NA	TRBJ2-3	CASSSLAGADTQYF	TGTGCCAGCAGCTCTCTAGCGGGAGCAGATACGCAGTATTTT
TRBD2	TRBV6-5	few	TRBJ2-3	CASSYWAGGTDTQYF	TGTGCCAGCAGTTACTGGGCGGGAGGCACAGATACGCAGTATTTT
NA	TRBV20-1	few	TRBJ1-1	CSARTGSFNTEAFF	TGCAGTGCTAGAACAGGGAGCTTTAACACTGAAGCTTTCTTT
NA	TRBV27	many	TRBJ1-2	CASSPRQARDGYTF	TGTGCCAGCAGTCCCCGACAGGCACGAGATGGCTACACCTTC
NA	TRBV2	few	TRBJ1-5	CASSVESNQPQHF	TGTGCCAGCAGTGTGGAAAGCAATCAGCCCCAGCATTTT
NA	TRBV7-2	NA	TRBJ1-1	CASSLSGGIMNTEAFF	TGTGCCAGCAGCTTATCTGGAGGAATAATGAACACTGAAGCTTTCTTT
NA	TRBV6-6	few	TRBJ1-4	CASRRDGGKLFF	TGTGCCAGCAGAAGGGACGGTGGGAAACTGTTTTTT
NA	TRBV4-3	many	TRBJ1-6	CASSQLDRDVDSPLHF	TGCGCCAGCAGCCAACTGGACCGGGATGTTGATTCACCCCTCCACTTT
NA	TRBV10-3	few	TRBJ2-5	CAISRDSQETQYF	TGTGCCATCAGTCGGGACTCCCAAGAGACCCAGTACTTC
NA	TRBV5-1	few	TRBJ2-7	CASSSVFGSYEQYF	TGCGCCAGCAGCTCGGTTTTCGGCTCCTACGAGCAGTACTTC
TRBD1	TRBV6-1	few	TRBJ2-6	CASSRGRDRVSFGANVLTF	TGTGCCAGCAGTAGGGGCCGGGACAGGGTATCGTTCGGGGCCAACGTCCTGACTTTC
TRBD2	TRBV27	NA	TRBJ2-1	CASSPSGGLYNEQFF	TGTGCCAGCAGTCCTAGCGGGGGATTATACAATGAGCAGTTCTTC
NA	TRBV5-1	few	TRBJ2-3	CASSLTAKGGTDTQYF	TGCGCCAGCAGCTTGACTGCGAAAGGAGGCACAGATACGCAGTATTTT
NA	TRBV5-1	few	TRBJ2-7	CASSLGDGGRYEQYF	TGCGCCAGCAGCTTGGGGGACGGAGGCCGCTACGAGCAGTACTTC
TRBD2	TRBV10-2	NA	TRBJ2-1	CASSGTSGTNEQFF	TGCGCCAGCAGTGGGACTAGCGGGACCAATGAGCAGTTCTTC
TRBD1	TRBV2	NA	TRBJ2-1	CASSENRDRGYNEQFF	TGTGCCAGCAGCGAAAACCGGGACAGGGGATACAATGAGCAGTTCTTC
NA	TRBV6-2/TRBV6-3	few	TRBJ2-7	CASSYSIGFYLYEQYF	TGTGCCAGCAGTTACTCGATTGGCTTTTACCTTTACGAGCAGTACTTC
NA	TRBV5-5	many	TRBJ2-3	CASSPDSTDTQYF	TGTGCCAGCAGCCCGGACTCCACAGATACGCAGTATTTT
NA	TRBV3-1	NA	TRBJ2-3	CASSQGHPPSVTTQYF	TGTGCCAGCAGCCAAGGCCACCCTCCGAGCGTCACGACGCAGTATTTT
NA	TRBV9	few	TRBJ2-7	CASSRGNSYEQYF	TGTGCCAGCAGCCGGGGCAACTCCTACGAGCAGTACTTC
TRBD1	TRBV20-1	NA	TRBJ2-1	CSATGQTTYNEQFF	TGCAGTGCGACGGGACAGACTACCTACAATGAGCAGTTCTTC
NA	TRBV5-1	NA	TRBJ1-6	CASSFDGDLNSPLHF	TGCGCCAGCAGCTTCGACGGGGACCTAAATTCACCCCTCCACTTT
TRBD1	TRBV5-6	many	TRBJ1-2	CASSFRRGPSRYYGYTF	TGTGCCAGCAGCTTTCGCAGGGGGCCTTCACGATACTATGGCTACACCTTC
NA	TRBV20-1	few	TRBJ2-5	CSARRGVHQETQYF	TGCAGTGCTAGGAGAGGAGTACACCAAGAGACCCAGTACTTC
NA	TRBV7-9	NA	TRBJ2-7	CASSTRAGTTYEQYF	TGTGCCAGCAGCACTCGGGCGGGAACCACCTACGAGCAGTACTTC
NA	TRBV28	NA	TRBJ2-3	CASSLSTGLGPDTQYF	TGTGCCAGCAGTTTATCCACGGGCCTGGGACCGGATACGCAGTATTTT
NA	TRBV5-1	few	TRBJ2-5	CASSLTPGLQETQYF	TGCGCCAGCAGCTTGACTCCGGGGCTCCAAGAGACCCAGTACTTC
NA	TRBV20-1	few	TRBJ2-7	CSAAGAEPTYEQYF	TGCAGTGCTGCAGGAGCGGAGCCAACCTACGAGCAGTACTTC
TRBD2	TRBV19	once	TRBJ2-7	CASSMGSGNYEQYF	TGTGCCAGTAGTATGGGTAGCGGGAACTACGAGCAGTACTTC
NA	TRBV7-9	NA	TRBJ2-3	CASSRSIPTDTQYF	TGTGCCAGCAGCCGGAGTATCCCCACAGATACGCAGTATTTT
TRBD2	TRBV20-1	few	TRBJ2-7	CSARDASSGPYEQYF	TGCAGTGCTAGAGATGCGTCTAGCGGCCCCTACGAGCAGTACTTC
NA	TRBV20-1	few	TRBJ2-1	CSARRIWGEQFF	TGCAGTGCTAGACGAATCTGGGGTGAGCAGTTCTTC
NA	TRBV29-1	many	TRBJ2-5	CSVPLVGYQETQYF	TGCAGCGTCCCTCTGGTGGGGTACCAAGAGACCCAGTACTTC
TRBD2	TRBV20-1	few	TRBJ2-1	CSAQKREGLYEQFF	TGCAGTGCTCAAAAGCGGGAGGGCCTGTATGAGCAGTTCTTC
TRBD1	TRBV5-1	few	TRBJ1-1	CASSSDRGMNTEAFF	TGCGCCAGCAGCTCCGACAGGGGGATGAACACTGAAGCTTTCTTT
NA	TRBV20-1	many	TRBJ2-4	CSARDFTKNIQYF	TGCAGTGCTAGAGACTTTACCAAAAACATTCAGTACTTC
TRBD1	TRBV29-1	few	TRBJ1-1	CSVGRTGADTEAFF	TGCAGCGTTGGGAGGACAGGGGCGGACACTGAAGCTTTCTTT
TRBD2	TRBV25-1	NA	TRBJ2-7	CASSGGGTYEQYF	TGTGCCAGCAGTGGGGGAGGGACCTACGAGCAGTACTTC
NA	TRBV7-2	many	TRBJ2-5	CASSPKRGGPTQETQYF	TGTGCCAGCAGCCCTAAAAGGGGGGGACCCACACAAGAGACCCAGTACTTC
NA	TRBV30	few	TRBJ2-1	CAGRGYNEQFF	TGTGCCGGCCGGGGGTACAATGAGCAGTTCTTC
NA	TRBV6-6	many	TRBJ1-2	CASSFQQGRGYTF	TGTGCCAGCAGTTTCCAACAGGGAAGAGGCTACACCTTC
TRBD1	TRBV27	few	TRBJ1-4	CASSLIPGGGEKLFF	TGTGCCAGCAGTTTGATCCCAGGGGGAGGTGAAAAACTGTTTTTT
TRBD2	TRBV5-1	few	TRBJ2-3	CASSKRTSGRIAVNTDTQYF	TGCGCCAGCAGCAAGCGGACTAGCGGGAGGATAGCGGTGAACACAGATACGCAGTATTTT
NA	TRBV20-1	few	TRBJ1-1	CSAKLGQVRDTEAFF	TGCAGTGCTAAGCTCGGCCAGGTCAGGGACACTGAAGCTTTCTTT